This T cell receptor beta chain stems from a study of T cells in Graves' hyperthyroidism and ophthalmopathy. Overall study results and limits: In blood, most of the thyroid clonotypes expanded above 0.001 were also present. Model output signaled ophthalmopathy a median 6.5 months ahead of onset.

Germline V lookup: CDR1 KGHSH, CDR2 LQKENI. This CDR3 contains 12 residues. V was shortened by 3 bases and J by 5 bases, with 8 bases between the two germline ends. Using RNA transcripts as the source, TCR beta CDR3 regions were amplified. HTBI primers were employed in a first-round RT-PCR of the TCR CDR3. Via MiXCR, TCRdb re-called the multiplex PCR reads, giving one row per CDR3 protein. The sample consists of 500,000 to 550,000 distinct CDR3 sequences, around 21% of them appearing once. This clonotype was detected ten times or more. Its specificity is not known. Patients having uncontrolled infection, another autoimmune disease, pregnancy or lactation were not included. The source of the PBMCs was less than 12 ml of fresh peripheral blood.

This chain connects TRBV18 to TRBJ2-7; tentatively, D is TRBD1 or TRBD2 (5 bases each). Specimen: blood. The clonotype originates from a man between 18 and 35 years old with Graves' hyperthyroidism. CDR3 DNA: TGTGCCAGCTCACCCGAGGGGAACGAGCAGTACTTC. Amino acid sequence: CASSPEGNEQYF.